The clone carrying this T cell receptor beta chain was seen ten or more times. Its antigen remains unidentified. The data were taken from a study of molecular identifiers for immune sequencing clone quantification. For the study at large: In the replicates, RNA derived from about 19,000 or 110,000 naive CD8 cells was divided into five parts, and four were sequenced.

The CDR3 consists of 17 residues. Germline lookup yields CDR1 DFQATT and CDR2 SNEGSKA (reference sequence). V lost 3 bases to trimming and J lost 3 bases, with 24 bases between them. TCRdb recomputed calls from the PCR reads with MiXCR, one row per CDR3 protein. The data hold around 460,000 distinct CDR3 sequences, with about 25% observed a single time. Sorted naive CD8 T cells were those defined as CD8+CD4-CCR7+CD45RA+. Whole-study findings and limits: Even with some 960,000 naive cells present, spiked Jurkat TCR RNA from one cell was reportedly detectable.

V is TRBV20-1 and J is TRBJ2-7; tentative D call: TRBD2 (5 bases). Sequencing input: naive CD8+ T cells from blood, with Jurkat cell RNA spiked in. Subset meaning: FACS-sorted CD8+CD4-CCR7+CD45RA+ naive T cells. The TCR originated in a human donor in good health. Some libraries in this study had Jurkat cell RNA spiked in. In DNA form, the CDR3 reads TGCAGTGCTAGTTTGCTTAGTGTCCGGGGTAAAGTCTACGAGCAGTACTTC. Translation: CSASLLSVRGKVYEQYF.